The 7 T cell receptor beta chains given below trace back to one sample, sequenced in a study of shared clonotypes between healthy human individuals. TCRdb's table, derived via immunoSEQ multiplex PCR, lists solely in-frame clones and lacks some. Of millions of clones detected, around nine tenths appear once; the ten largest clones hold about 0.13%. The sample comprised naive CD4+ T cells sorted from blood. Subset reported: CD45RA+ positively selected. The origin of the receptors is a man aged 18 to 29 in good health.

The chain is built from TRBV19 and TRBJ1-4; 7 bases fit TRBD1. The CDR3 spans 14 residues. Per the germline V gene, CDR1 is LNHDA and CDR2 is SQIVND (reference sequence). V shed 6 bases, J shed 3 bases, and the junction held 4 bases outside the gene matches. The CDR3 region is CASSTGTANEKLFF. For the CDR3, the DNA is TGTGCCAGTAGCACAGGGACAGCTAATGAAAAACTGTTTTTT.

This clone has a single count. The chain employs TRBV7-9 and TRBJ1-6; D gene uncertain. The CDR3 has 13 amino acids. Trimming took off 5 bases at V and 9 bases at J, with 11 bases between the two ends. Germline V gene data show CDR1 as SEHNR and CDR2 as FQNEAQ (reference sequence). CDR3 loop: CASSPSVPSPLHF. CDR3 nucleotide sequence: TGTGCCAGCAGCCCCTCGGTACCTTCACCCCTCCACTTT.

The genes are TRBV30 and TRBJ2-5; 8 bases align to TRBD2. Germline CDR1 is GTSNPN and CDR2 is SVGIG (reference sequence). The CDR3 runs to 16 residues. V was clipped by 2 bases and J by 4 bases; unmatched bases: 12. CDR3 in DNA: TGTGCCTGGAGTTCGCTACCGGGACTAGGGGCAGAGACCCAGTACTTC. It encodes CAWSSLPGLGAETQYF.

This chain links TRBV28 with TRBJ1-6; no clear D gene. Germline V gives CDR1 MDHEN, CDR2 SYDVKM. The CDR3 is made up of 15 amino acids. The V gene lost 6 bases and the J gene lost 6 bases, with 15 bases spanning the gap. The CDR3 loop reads CASSNPENFNSPLHF. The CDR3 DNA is TGTGCCAGCAGCAACCCCGAAAACTTTAATTCACCCCTCCACTTT.

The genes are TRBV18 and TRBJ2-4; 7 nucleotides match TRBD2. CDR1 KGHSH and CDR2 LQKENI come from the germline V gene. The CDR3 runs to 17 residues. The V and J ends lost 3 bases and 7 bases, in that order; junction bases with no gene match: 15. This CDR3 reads CASSPGEVSGGENIQYF. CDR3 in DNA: TGTGCCAGCTCACCCGGGGAGGTATCGGGAGGCGAGAACATTCAGTACTTC.

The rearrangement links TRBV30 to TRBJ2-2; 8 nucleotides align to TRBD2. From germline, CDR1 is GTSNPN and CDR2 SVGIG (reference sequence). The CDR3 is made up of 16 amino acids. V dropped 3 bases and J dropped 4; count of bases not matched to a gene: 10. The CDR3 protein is CAWRITGSGGTGELFF. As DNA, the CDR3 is TGTGCCTGGAGGATAACGGGGAGCGGGGGCACCGGGGAGCTGTTTTTT.

The DNA for the CDR3 is TGTGCCAGCAGCGATACCCCGACTAGGGGGCAGTTCTTC. It translates to CASSDTPTRGQFF. The chain combines TRBV9 with TRBJ2-1; TRBD2 is a possible D gene (6 bases). From germline, CDR1 is SGDLS and CDR2 YYNGEE. V lost 3 bases, J lost 12 bases, and 16 bases lay in between. This CDR3 has 13 amino acids.